This T cell receptor beta chain stems from a study of OX40 agonist ivuxolimab in advanced cancers. Whole-study context: Patients were dosed with the agonistic anti-OX40 (CD134) antibody ivuxolimab. Regarding the study as a whole: Relative to CD4+, CD8+ T cells held more expanded clones on average.

The protocol was immunoSEQ multiplex PCR, while the TCRdb copy is restricted to in-frame clones and leaves out a portion. The sample lists roughly 29,000 clones, around 82% occurring once. A remark on this clone: Its antigen remains unidentified.

Germline CDR1 reads PRHDT; CDR2 reads FYEKMQ (reference sequence). The CDR3 runs 11 residues. The germline V and J ends were trimmed by 0 bases and 3 bases, with 0 bases remaining between them. The V call is TRBV13, the J call TRBJ2-7; D is unclear. The sample was CD4+ or CD8+ T cells sorted from blood, taken in a trial of the OX40 agonist ivuxolimab. The TCR originated in an adult with an advanced solid tumor such as melanoma, head and neck, liver or kidney cancer. CDR3 protein: CASSLGYEQYF. The CDR3 DNA is TGTGCCAGCAGCTTAGGCTACGAGCAGTACTTC. Full variable domain (remainder filled in from reference TRBV13 and TRBJ2-7): AAGVIQSPRHLIKEKRETATLKCYPIPRHDTVYWYQQGPGQDPQFLISFYEKMQSDKGSIPDRFSAQQFSDYHSELNMSSLELGDSALYFCASSLGYEQYFGPGTRLTVT.